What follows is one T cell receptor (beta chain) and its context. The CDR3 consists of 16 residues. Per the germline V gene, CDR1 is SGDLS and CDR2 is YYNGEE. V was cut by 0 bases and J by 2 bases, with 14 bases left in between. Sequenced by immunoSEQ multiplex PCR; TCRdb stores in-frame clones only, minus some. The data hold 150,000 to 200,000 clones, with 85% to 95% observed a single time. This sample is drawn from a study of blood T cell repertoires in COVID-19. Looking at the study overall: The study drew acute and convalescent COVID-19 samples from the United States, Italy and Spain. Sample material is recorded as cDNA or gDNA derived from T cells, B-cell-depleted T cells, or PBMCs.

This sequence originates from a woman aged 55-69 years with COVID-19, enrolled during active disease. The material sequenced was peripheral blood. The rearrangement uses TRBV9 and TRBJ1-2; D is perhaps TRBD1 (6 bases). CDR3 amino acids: CASSVGRTETNYGYTF. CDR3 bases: TGTGCCAGCAGCGTAGGGAGGACAGAGACGAACTATGGCTACACCTTC.